This TCR beta chain originates from a study of T cell repertoires in cytomegalovirus infection. V was cut by 8 bases and J by 1 base, with 17 bases left in between. The CDR3 is made up of 16 amino acids. The germline gives CDR1 MNHEY, CDR2 SVGEGT. This clonotype was counted between two and nine times. Its matching antigen is unknown. TCRdb ran MiXCR on the reads and lists one entry per CDR3 protein. The profile shows 300,000 to 400,000 distinct CDR3 sequences, 25% of them singletons. Specimen: cultured PBMCs, collected from culture after CMV antigen stimulation. The sequence came from a human donor in good health (CMV status not recorded). Some clones in this sample may be carry-over from other donors' samples. J is TRBJ2-2 and V is TRBV6-2 or TRBV6-3, with TRBD1 as a possible D gene (6 bases). The CDR3 loop reads CASSPTGTQNTGELFF. CDR3 coding DNA: TGTGCCAGCTCGCCCACAGGGACGCAGAACACCGGGGAGCTGTTTTTT.